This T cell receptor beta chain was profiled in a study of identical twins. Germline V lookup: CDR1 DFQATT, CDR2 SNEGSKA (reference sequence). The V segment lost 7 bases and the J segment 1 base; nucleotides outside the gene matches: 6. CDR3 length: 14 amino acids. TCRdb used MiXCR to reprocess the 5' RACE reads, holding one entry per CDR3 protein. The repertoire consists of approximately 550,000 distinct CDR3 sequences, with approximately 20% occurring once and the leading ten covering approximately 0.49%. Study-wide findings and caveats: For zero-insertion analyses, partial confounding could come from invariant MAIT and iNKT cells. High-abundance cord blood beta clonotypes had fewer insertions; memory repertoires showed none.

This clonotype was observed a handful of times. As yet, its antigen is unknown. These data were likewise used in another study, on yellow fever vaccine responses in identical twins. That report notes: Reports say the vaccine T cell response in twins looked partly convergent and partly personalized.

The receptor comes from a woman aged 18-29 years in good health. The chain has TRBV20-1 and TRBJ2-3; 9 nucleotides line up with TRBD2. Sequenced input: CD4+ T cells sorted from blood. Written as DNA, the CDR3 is TGCAGTGGTCAGCGGGGGGCCCGCACAGATACGCAGTATTTT. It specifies CSGQRGARTDTQYF.